This T cell receptor beta chain comes out of a study of blood T cell repertoires in COVID-19. At the level of the study: Whether acute or convalescent, the COVID-19 samples came from the United States, Italy and Spain.

Trimming took 6 bases from V and 5 from J; bases not matched to a gene: 9. The length of the CDR3 is 15 residues. Germline lookup yields CDR1 SNHLY and CDR2 FYNNEI. The method was immunoSEQ multiplex PCR; TCRdb's version includes in-frame clones alone and lacks a portion of them. The table lists 80,000 to 100,000 clones, roughly 70% of them singletons. During active infection, Seattle patients enrolled and were then monitored through disease. The chain carries TRBV2 and TRBJ2-5; 10 bases are shared with TRBD1. The sequencing input was peripheral blood. The clonotype comes from a man aged 70-80 years with COVID-19, enrolled during active disease. As DNA, the CDR3 is TGTGCCAGCAGCTGGACAGGGGGTCGCGGTGAGACCCAGTACTTC. It is translated as CASSWTGGRGETQYF.